The present T cell receptor beta chain was sequenced within a study of Ad26.COV2.S vaccination and SARS-CoV-2 variants. V was clipped by 4 bases and J by 3 bases, with 19 bases between them. Germline V gives CDR1 PRHDT, CDR2 FYEKMQ (reference sequence). The CDR3 is made up of 16 amino acids. Some clones are missing from TCRdb's copy, which holds only in-frame ones; the method was immunoSEQ multiplex PCR. The sample consists of about 680,000 clones, more than 70% of them appearing once. Treatment meaning: roughly 19 received Ad26.COV2.S at low or high dose, single or two shots; roughly five received placebo; per-sample allocation not given. Sampling took place 63 days after the first vaccine or placebo injection. In the vaccine, an Ad26 vector expressed the SARS-CoV-2 spike of the Wuhan strain.

The sequencing used peripheral blood, collected in a trial of Ad26.COV2.S vaccine versus placebo. The chain recombines TRBV13 with TRBJ2-7; D may be TRBD1 or TRBD2 (7 bases each). The receptor was derived from a person aged 18-65 years who received the Ad26.COV2.S COVID-19 vaccine or a placebo. As DNA, the CDR3 is TGTGCCAGCAGCTGGGGGGGCGGGACAGCTTACTACGAGCAGTACTTC. Translation gives CASSWGGGTAYYEQYF. The complete variable domain, with remaining parts taken from reference TRBV13 and TRBJ2-7, reads AAGVIQSPRHLIKEKRETATLKCYPIPRHDTVYWYQQGPGQDPQFLISFYEKMQSDKGSIPDRFSAQQFSDYHSELNMSSLELGDSALYFCASSWGGGTAYYEQYFGPGTRLTVT.